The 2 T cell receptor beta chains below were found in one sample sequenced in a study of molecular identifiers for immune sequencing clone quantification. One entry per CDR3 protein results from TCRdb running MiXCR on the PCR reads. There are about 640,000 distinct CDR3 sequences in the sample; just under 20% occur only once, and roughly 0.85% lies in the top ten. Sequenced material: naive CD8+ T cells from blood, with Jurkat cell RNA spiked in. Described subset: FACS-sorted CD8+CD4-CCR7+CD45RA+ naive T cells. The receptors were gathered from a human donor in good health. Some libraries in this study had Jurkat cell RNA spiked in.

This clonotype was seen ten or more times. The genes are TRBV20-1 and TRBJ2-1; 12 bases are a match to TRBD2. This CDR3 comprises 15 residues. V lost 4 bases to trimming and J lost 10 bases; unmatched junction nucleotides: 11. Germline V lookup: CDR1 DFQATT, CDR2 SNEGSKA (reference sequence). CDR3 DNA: TGCAGTGCTAAACCTAGCGGGAGGGCCGATCTCGAGCAGTTCTTC. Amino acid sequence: CSAKPSGRADLEQFF.

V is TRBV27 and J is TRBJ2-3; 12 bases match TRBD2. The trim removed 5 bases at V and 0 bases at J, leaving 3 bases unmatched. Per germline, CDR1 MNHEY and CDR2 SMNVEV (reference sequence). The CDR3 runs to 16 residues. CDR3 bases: TGTGCCAGCAGTGGACTAGCGGGGTGGAGCACAGATACGCAGTATTTT. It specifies CASSGLAGWSTDTQYF.